These 14 T cell receptor beta chains were all obtained from the same sample, sequenced in a study of blood T cell repertoires in COVID-19 (dated by TCRdb to 2020 to 2022). The library was produced with the immunoSEQ multiplex PCR assay. Entries here come from immuneACCESS through TCRdb and include only in-frame sequences with V and J called. Some clones fail to appear in such tables; in the studies checked, an unresolved V gene covers under half of the shortfall, and the cause of the remainder is unknown. The sample table records 470,000 or so clones; about 89% of these occur just once. 4% to 5.5% of the sample belongs to the ten largest clones. Source material: peripheral blood. These receptors were collected from a woman aged 25 to 39 with acute or convalescent COVID-19.

The V call is TRBV21-1, the J call TRBJ1-5; the D call TRBD1 from the table was never checked on the DNA. TRBV21-1 is designated a pseudogene. The CDR3 extends over 15 amino acids. For the CDR3, the DNA is TGTGCCAGCAGCAAAGAGGGGGCAGACAATCAGCCCCAGCATTTT. Translation gives CASSKEGADNQPQHF.

The chain recombines TRBV24-1 with TRBJ2-3, with 7 bases lining up with TRBD1. Per germline, CDR1 KGHDR and CDR2 SFDVKD. This CDR3 contains 15 residues. Germline trimming cut 5 bases from V and 1 base from J; bases unmatched to any gene: 5. CDR3 in DNA: TGTGCCACCAGTGGTAATGACAGGGGCACAGATACGCAGTATTTT. Its protein product is CATSGNDRGTDTQYF.

The V call is TRBV11-3, the J call TRBJ2-1; a weak D match, TRBD1 (6 bases). The CDR3 runs to 14 residues. Deletions cut 5 bases from V and 5 bases from J, with 13 bases between. Germline CDR1 is SGHNT and CDR2 is YENEEA. The CDR3 DNA is TGTGCCAGCAGCGCCTTTACAGGGAACAATGAGCAGTTCTTC. The encoded protein is CASSAFTGNNEQFF.

The chain has TRBV19 and TRBJ1-1; D is ambiguous. This CDR3 has 13 residues. Trimming shortened V by 4 bases and J by 7 bases, and 13 bases separated the two germline ends. CDR1 and CDR2 from the germline V gene are LNHDA and SQIVND (reference sequence). CDR3: CASSTGNVGEAFF. The CDR3 DNA follows: TGTGCCAGTAGTACCGGGAATGTAGGTGAAGCTTTCTTT.

The chain is built from TRBV21-1 and TRBJ2-7; the DNA was not compared with TRBD1, the D call given in the table. TRBV21-1 is classified as a pseudogene. The CDR3 covers 13 residues. For the CDR3, the DNA is TGTGCCAGCAGCCCCGGGACAGCTTACGAGCAGTACTTC. It codes for CASSPGTAYEQYF.

The genes are TRBV20-1 and TRBJ2-3, with a weak D call TRBD2 (5 bases). CDR3 size: 11 residues. In germline, CDR1 is DFQATT, CDR2 SNEGSKA (reference sequence). Deletions cut 4 bases from V and 6 bases from J, with 8 bases between. CDR3 in amino acids: CSAISDDTQYF. DNA of the CDR3: TGCAGTGCTATTAGCGATGATACGCAGTATTTT.

The chain recombines TRBV6-5 with TRBJ1-1, with a weak D call TRBD1 (6 bases). The V end was cut by 2 bases, the J end by 8 bases, with 12 bases between. Per the germline V gene, CDR1 is MNHEY and CDR2 is SVGAGI. The CDR3 extends over 13 amino acids. As DNA, the CDR3 is TGTGCCAGCAGTTACACTCGGACAGACGAAGCTTTCTTT. This gives the protein CASSYTRTDEAFF.

The gene calls are TRBV12-3 or TRBV12-4 and TRBJ2-7; 7 positions agree with TRBD1. The junction had 3 bases not matched to a gene; V was cut back by 3 bases and J by 7 bases. CDR3 length: 12 amino acids. The CDR3 sequence: CASSFGRGEQYF. CDR3 bases: TGTGCCAGCAGTTTTGGCAGGGGGGAGCAGTACTTC.

The rearrangement links TRBV9 to TRBJ2-4, with TRBD2 identical over 10 bases. The germline V gene encodes CDR1 SGDLS and CDR2 YYNGEE. The CDR3 covers 16 residues. V shed 4 bases, J shed 2 bases, and the junction held 6 bases outside the gene matches. The CDR3 is CASSLSGGAPKNIQYF. DNA for the CDR3: TGTGCCAGCAGCCTCAGCGGGGGGGCCCCCAAAAACATTCAGTACTTC.

This chain connects TRBV5-4 to TRBJ2-5, with 10 bases identical to TRBD1. CDR3 length: 17 amino acids. After removal of 5 bases from V and 5 bases from J, the junction contained 15 bases not matched to a gene. From germline, CDR1 is SGHNT and CDR2 YYREEE (reference sequence). The CDR3 DNA reads as TGTGCCAGCAGTTACCCCAATTCCGACAGGGGGCTTGAGACCCAGTACTTC. It translates to CASSYPNSDRGLETQYF. Based on the CDR3 plus reference TRBV5-4 and TRBJ2-5, the full variable domain is ETGVTQSPTHLIKTRGQQVTLRCSSQSGHNTVSWYQQALGQGPQFIFQYYREEENGRGNFPPRFSGLQFPNYSSELNVNALELDDSALYLCASSYPNSDRGLETQYFGPGTRLLVL.

V gene TRBV28 combines with J gene TRBJ2-3; D may be TRBD2 (6 bases). This CDR3 contains 15 residues. Deletions cut 6 bases from V and 0 bases from J, with 13 bases between. Germline loops: CDR1 MDHEN, CDR2 SYDVKM. The CDR3 nucleotides read TGTGCCAGCAGCTTGCCGGGGGTGAGCACAGATACGCAGTATTTT. This sequence encodes CASSLPGVSTDTQYF.

This clone was detected only once. V gene TRBV12-3 or TRBV12-4 combines with J gene TRBJ2-5, with a possible D match to TRBD1 (5 bases). The V end lost 8 bases, the J end lost 2 bases, and 12 bases lay between the germline ends. This CDR3 is built from 13 residues. CDR3: CASRSGKQETQYF. CDR3 bases: TGTGCCAGCCGCTCAGGGAAACAAGAGACCCAGTACTTC.

CDR3 coding DNA: TGTGCCAGCAGACGACCCGAGACAGGGTACCACTATGGCTACACCTTC. It encodes CASRRPETGYHYGYTF. The rearrangement links TRBV28 to TRBJ1-2; 7 positions agree with TRBD1. Trimming removed 6 bases from V and 3 bases from J; junction bases left unmatched: 13. This CDR3 is built from 16 residues. Per germline, CDR1 MDHEN and CDR2 SYDVKM.

This clone was counted once. The rearrangement uses TRBV7-2 and TRBJ1-5; tentative D call: TRBD1 (6 bases). V was trimmed by 2 bases and J by 6 bases, leaving 14 bases between them. Germline V CDR1 and CDR2: SGHTA, FQGNSA. This CDR3 comprises 15 residues. CDR3 sequence reads: CASSLTYREGQPQHF. The CDR3 DNA follows: TGTGCCAGCAGCTTAACCTACAGGGAGGGTCAGCCCCAGCATTTT.